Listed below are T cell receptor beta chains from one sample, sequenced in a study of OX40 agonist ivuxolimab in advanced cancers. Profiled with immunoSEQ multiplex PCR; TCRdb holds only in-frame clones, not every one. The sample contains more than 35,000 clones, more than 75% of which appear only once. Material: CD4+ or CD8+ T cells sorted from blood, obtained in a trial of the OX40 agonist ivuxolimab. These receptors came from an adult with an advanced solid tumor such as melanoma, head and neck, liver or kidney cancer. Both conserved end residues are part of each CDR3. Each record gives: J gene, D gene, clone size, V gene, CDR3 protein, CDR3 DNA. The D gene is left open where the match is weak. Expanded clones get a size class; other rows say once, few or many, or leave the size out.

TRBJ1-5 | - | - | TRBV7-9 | CASSLVGNQPQHF | TGTGCCAGCAGCTTAGTAGGAAATCAGCCCCAGCATTTT
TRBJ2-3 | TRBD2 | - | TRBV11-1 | CASSLRLAVGTQYF | TGTGCCAGCAGCTTACGGCTAGCGGTGGGAACGCAGTATTTT
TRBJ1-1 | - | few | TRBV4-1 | CASSLSKEDRTEAFF | TGCGCCAGCAGCCTTTCAAAGGAGGATCGCACTGAAGCTTTCTTT
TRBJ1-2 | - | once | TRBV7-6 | CASSPDGNYGYTF | TGTGCCAGCAGCCCGGACGGAAACTATGGCTACACCTTC
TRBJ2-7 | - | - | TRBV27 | CASSLSQGLREQYF | TGTGCCAGCAGTTTATCCCAGGGCCTCCGCGAGCAGTACTTC
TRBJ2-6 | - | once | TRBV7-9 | CASSSTLYGANVLTF | TGTGCCAGCAGCTCCACATTATATGGGGCCAACGTCCTGACTTTC
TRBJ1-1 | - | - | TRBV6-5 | CASRPTPRAHEAFF | TGTGCCAGCCGTCCGACCCCGCGGGCGCATGAAGCTTTCTTT
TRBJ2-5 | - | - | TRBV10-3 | CAISERGLDQRGETQYF | TGTGCCATCAGTGAGCGGGGACTCGATCAGAGAGGGGAGACCCAGTACTTC
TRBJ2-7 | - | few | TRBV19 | CASSRDAYEQYF | TGTGCCAGTAGCCGAGATGCCTACGAGCAGTACTTC
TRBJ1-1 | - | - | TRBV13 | CASSGHTNTEAFF | TGTGCCAGCAGCGGACACACGAACACTGAAGCTTTCTTT
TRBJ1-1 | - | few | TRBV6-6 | CASVGGTEAFF | TGTGCCAGCGTCGGGGGCACTGAAGCTTTCTTT
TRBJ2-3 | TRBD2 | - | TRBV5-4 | CASSSGTPPSTDTQYF | TGTGCCAGCAGCAGCGGGACGCCGCCTAGCACAGATACGCAGTATTTT
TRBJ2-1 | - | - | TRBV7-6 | CASSRSLFSSYNEQFF | TGTGCCAGCAGCCGTTCACTCTTTAGCTCCTACAATGAGCAGTTCTTC
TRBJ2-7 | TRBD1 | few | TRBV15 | CATRSPGQGSYEQYF | TGTGCCACCAGGTCCCCGGGACAGGGTTCCTACGAGCAGTACTTC
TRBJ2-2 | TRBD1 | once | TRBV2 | CASSSPPGTANTGELFF | TGTGCCAGCAGTTCCCCCCCCGGGACAGCAAACACCGGGGAGCTGTTTTTT
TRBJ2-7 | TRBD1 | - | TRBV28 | CASSLDRGRFSYEQYF | TGTGCCAGCAGTTTAGACAGGGGGCGCTTCTCCTACGAGCAGTACTTC
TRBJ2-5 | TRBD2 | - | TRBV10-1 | CASHPPGTRGETQYF | TGCGCCAGCCATCCTCCCGGGACTAGGGGTGAGACCCAGTACTTC
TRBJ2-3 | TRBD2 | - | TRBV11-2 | CASSSGLAGGWTDTQYF | TGTGCCAGCAGCTCAGGACTAGCGGGAGGTTGGACAGATACGCAGTATTTT
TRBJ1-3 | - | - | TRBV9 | CASSGSSGNTIYF | TGTGCCAGCAGCGGGAGCTCTGGAAACACCATATATTTT
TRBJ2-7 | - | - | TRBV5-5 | CASSADYSIHEQYF | TGTGCCAGCAGCGCAGACTACTCTATCCACGAGCAGTACTTC
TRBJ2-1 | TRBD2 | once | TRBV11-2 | CASSHLGLAGDGPYNEQFF | TGTGCCAGCAGCCACCTCGGCCTAGCGGGAGATGGGCCCTACAATGAGCAGTTCTTC
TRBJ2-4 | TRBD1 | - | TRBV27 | CASSISGGAGGIQYF | TGTGCCAGCAGCATCTCAGGGGGCGCGGGTGGCATTCAGTACTTC
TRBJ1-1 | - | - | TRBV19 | CASSIEGGRSEAFF | TGTGCCAGTAGTATAGAGGGGGGGCGGTCTGAAGCTTTCTTT
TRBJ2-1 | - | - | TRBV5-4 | CASSHLAEQFF | TGTGCCAGCAGCCACCTAGCGGAGCAGTTCTTC
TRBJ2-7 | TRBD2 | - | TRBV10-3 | CAIKRLLAATYEQYF | TGTGCCATCAAGCGACTGCTAGCGGCAACCTACGAGCAGTACTTC
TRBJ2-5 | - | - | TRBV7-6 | CASSRQTLPQETQYF | TGTGCCAGCAGTCGACAGACCCTACCGCAAGAGACCCAGTACTTC
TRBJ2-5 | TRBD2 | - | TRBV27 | CASSSGLAGEYQETQYF | TGTGCCAGCAGTTCGGGACTAGCGGGAGAGTACCAAGAGACCCAGTACTTC
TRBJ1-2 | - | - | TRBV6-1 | CASKIGQGNNYGYTF | TGTGCCAGCAAGATAGGGCAGGGTAACAACTATGGCTACACCTTC
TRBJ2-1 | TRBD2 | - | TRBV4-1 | CASSQVSRGVHNEQFF | TGCGCCAGCAGCCAGGTATCGCGGGGGGTCCACAATGAGCAGTTCTTC
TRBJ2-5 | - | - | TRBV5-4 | CASSLPGGETQYF | TGTGCCAGCAGCTTACCCGGAGGGGAGACCCAGTACTTC